The rows below give T cell receptor beta chains drawn from one sample of a study of graft-versus-host responses after intestinal transplantation. Produced via immunoSEQ multiplex PCR; TCRdb's table is partial and in-frame only. The profile shows under 20,000 clones, about nine tenths of them singletons. Sequencing used PBMCs, obtained 350 to 400 days after transplant. The receptors come from a human patient who received an intestinal transplant, so some T cells may come from the graft donor. The CDR3 runs from the conserved cysteine through the conserved F or W. Each record gives: J gene, clone size, V gene, D gene, CDR3 protein, CDR3 DNA. D genes are given only for firm matches. A row's size may be missing; if present it is once, few, many or a size class.

>TRBJ1-6|.|TRBV2|.
CASSGETSSYNSPLHF
TGTGCCAGCAGTGGAGAGACGAGCTCCTATAATTCACCCCTCCACTTT
>TRBJ1-6|.|TRBV7-8|.
CASSSGDSPLHF
TGTGCCAGCAGCTCAGGGGATTCACCCCTCCACTTT
>TRBJ1-6|.|TRBV15|TRBD1
CATSRRQGRSPLHF
TGTGCCACCAGCCGTCGACAGGGAAGATCACCCCTCCACTTT
>TRBJ2-7|.|TRBV6-4|.
CASSDMEILRYEQYF
TGTGCCAGCAGTGACATGGAGATCCTCCGCTACGAGCAGTACTTC
>TRBJ2-7|.|TRBV28|.
CASSLTGITSYEQYF
TGTGCCAGCAGTTTAACTGGGATCACAAGCTACGAGCAGTACTTC
>TRBJ1-2|.|TRBV6-5|TRBD1
CASSGEGQRASGYTF
TGTGCCAGCAGTGGGGAGGGACAGCGGGCTAGCGGCTACACCTTC
>TRBJ2-5|.|TRBV6-6|.
CASSYLTSAETQYF
TGTGCCAGCAGTTACCTGACTAGTGCAGAGACCCAGTACTTC
>TRBJ1-2|.|TRBV5-1|.
CASSLGVQYGYTF
TGCGCCAGCAGCTTGGGGGTACAATATGGCTACACCTTC
>TRBJ1-1|.|TRBV5-6|.
CASSLLQGNTEAFF
TGTGCCAGCAGCTTGCTTCAGGGGAACACTGAAGCTTTCTTT
>TRBJ2-6|.|TRBV4-1|.
CASSQWQASGANVLTF
TGCGCCAGCAGCCAGTGGCAGGCCTCTGGGGCCAACGTCCTGACTTTC
>TRBJ2-1|.|TRBV7-8|.
CASSLSIPSHNEQFF
TGTGCCAGCAGCTTATCGATCCCTAGTCACAATGAGCAGTTCTTC
>TRBJ1-6|.|TRBV7-4|TRBD1
CASSFMGPGQGYSPLHF
TGTGCCAGCAGCTTTATGGGCCCGGGACAGGGTTATTCACCCCTCCACTTT
>TRBJ2-3|.|TRBV21-1|.
CASSKAGASTDTQYF
TGTGCCAGCAGCAAAGCGGGAGCTAGCACAGATACGCAGTATTTT
>TRBJ2-5|.|TRBV11-2|.
CASSLGWGKETQYF
TGTGCCAGCAGCTTAGGATGGGGGAAAGAGACCCAGTACTTC
>TRBJ2-7|.|TRBV13|.
CASSPLGESYEQYF
TGTGCCAGCAGCCCCCTCGGCGAGTCCTACGAACAGTACTTC
>TRBJ1-2|.|TRBV27|.
CASSLRPGPTYGYTF
TGTGCCAGCAGTTTACGTCCGGGTCCTACCTATGGCTACACCTTC
>TRBJ1-1|once|TRBV28|.
CASTWGNTEAFF
TGTGCCAGCACATGGGGTAACACTGAAGCTTTCTTT
>TRBJ2-5|.|TRBV15|TRBD1
CATRRDSRLQETQYF
TGTGCCACCCGCAGGGACAGTAGACTTCAAGAGACCCAGTACTTC
>TRBJ1-1|.|TRBV2|.
CASKTDLMNTEAFF
TGTGCCAGCAAAACAGATCTCATGAACACTGAAGCTTTCTTT
>TRBJ2-1|.|TRBV12-2|.
CASRLSQRVNSYNEQFF
TGTGCAAGTCGCTTATCCCAGCGGGTCAACTCCTACAATGAGCAGTTCTTC
>TRBJ2-1|.|TRBV9|.
CASSVEHRGTEQFF
TGTGCCAGCAGCGTAGAACACCGTGGGACTGAGCAGTTCTTC
>TRBJ2-1|.|TRBV11-2|.
CASSLASGFGEQFF
TGTGCCAGCAGCTTGGCCTCCGGGTTCGGAGAGCAGTTCTTC
>TRBJ1-5|.|TRBV28|TRBD1
CASSLCLLGAGGYQPQHF
TGTGCCAGCAGTTTATGCCTGCTGGGGGCAGGGGGTTATCAGCCCCAGCATTTT
>TRBJ2-7|.|TRBV2|.
CASNSISVPTSEQYF
TGTGCCAGCAACTCTATATCTGTCCCTACAAGCGAGCAGTACTTC
>TRBJ1-4|.|TRBV5-1|.
CASSSSGWVREKLFF
TGCGCCAGCAGCTCTTCGGGTTGGGTCCGAGAAAAACTGTTTTTT
>TRBJ1-1|.|TRBV9|.
CASSVGGGARNTEAFF
TGTGCCAGCAGCGTAGGAGGGGGGGCGCGGAACACTGAAGCTTTCTTT
>TRBJ2-2|.|TRBV7-7|.
CASSLGPGVNTGELFF
TGTGCCAGCAGCTTAGGGCCGGGGGTAAACACCGGGGAGCTGTTTTTT
>TRBJ1-3|.|TRBV30|.
CAWSNSGNTIYF
TGTGCCTGGAGTAACTCTGGAAACACCATATATTTT
>TRBJ1-1|.|TRBV7-9|.
CASSLEMVGNLPEAFF
TGTGCCAGCAGCTTAGAGATGGTAGGTAACCTACCTGAAGCTTTCTTT
>TRBJ1-6|.|TRBV21-1|.
CASSKSRVRIRSPLHF
TGTGCCAGCAGCAAATCCAGGGTCAGGATTCGGTCACCCCTCCACTTT
>TRBJ2-7|.|TRBV4-1|.
CASSQEGTGSSYEQYF
TGCGCCAGCAGCCAAGAGGGGACTGGGAGTTCCTACGAGCAGTACTTC
>TRBJ2-7|.|TRBV5-1|TRBD1
CASSLGVDRGSEQYF
TGCGCCAGCAGCTTGGGGGTGGACAGGGGCAGCGAGCAGTACTTC
>TRBJ2-7|.|TRBV6-1|TRBD2
CASSESGGAYEQYF
TGTGCCAGCAGTGAGTCGGGAGGGGCCTACGAGCAGTACTTC
>TRBJ2-4|.|TRBV7-2|TRBD2
CASQRGGAKNIQYF
TGTGCCAGTCAGCGGGGGGGAGCCAAAAACATTCAGTACTTC